A selection of T cell receptor beta chains follows, all from one sample in a study of molecular identifiers for immune sequencing clone quantification. Each CDR3 protein gets one entry after TCRdb re-called the PCR reads with MiXCR. The table lists roughly 320,000 distinct CDR3 sequences, about a fifth of them singletons. Specimen: naive CD8+ T cells from blood, with Jurkat cell RNA spiked in. These receptors all stem from a human donor in good health. Some libraries in this study had Jurkat cell RNA spiked in. Each CDR3 is given with its conserved first and last residue. The D gene is left open where the match is weak. Rows give clone size only sometimes, using once, few, many, or a class for an expanded clone.

TRBV19	TRBD1	many	16	TRBJ2-2	CASSYSTGINTGELFF	TGTGCCAGTAGCTACTCGACAGGGATAAACACCGGGGAGCTGTTTTTT
TRBV29-1	NA	many	15	TRBJ1-1	CSVDSAGQVNTEAFF	TGCAGCGTTGATTCAGCAGGGCAGGTGAACACTGAAGCTTTCTTT
TRBV6-1	NA	NA	16	TRBJ1-1	CASSSLLGAEYTEAFF	TGTGCCAGCAGCTCACTGTTGGGGGCTGAGTACACTGAAGCTTTCTTT
TRBV14	NA	many	17	TRBJ2-3	CASSQQPTEIRADTQYF	TGTGCCAGCAGCCAACAACCGACGGAGATCCGCGCAGATACGCAGTATTTT
TRBV6-2/TRBV6-3	NA	many	14	TRBJ1-1	CASSTGGRNTEAFF	TGTGCCAGCTCCACGGGGGGCCGGAACACTGAAGCTTTCTTT
TRBV12-3/TRBV12-4	TRBD2	many	16	TRBJ2-3	CASSPSGGHGADTQYF	TGTGCCAGCAGCCCTAGCGGGGGACATGGCGCAGATACGCAGTATTTT
TRBV13	NA	NA	14	TRBJ1-5	CASSLRGRNQPQHF	TGTGCCAGCAGCTTAAGAGGCAGGAATCAGCCCCAGCATTTT
TRBV20-1	TRBD2	few	18	TRBJ2-4	CSARDMKEVAGGGYIQYF	TGCAGTGCTAGAGATATGAAGGAGGTCGCGGGAGGAGGGTACATTCAGTACTTC
TRBV27	NA	NA	17	TRBJ1-6	CASSATGRLSYNSPLHF	TGTGCCAGCAGTGCCACAGGGAGGTTGTCCTATAATTCACCCCTCCACTTT
TRBV12-3/TRBV12-4	TRBD2	many	15	TRBJ2-2	CASSLIAGGPGELFF	TGTGCCAGCAGCCTAATAGCGGGAGGCCCCGGGGAGCTGTTTTTT
TRBV7-9	NA	NA	11	TRBJ2-2	CASRTGTELFF	TGTGCCAGCAGAACAGGGACTGAGCTGTTTTTT
TRBV4-1	NA	many	15	TRBJ1-1	CASSQALSMNTEAFF	TGCGCCAGCAGCCAAGCCCTCAGCATGAACACTGAAGCTTTCTTT
TRBV6-2/TRBV6-3	TRBD1	few	17	TRBJ2-6	CASSSKPTGVGANVLTF	TGTGCCAGCAGTTCAAAACCCACAGGGGTCGGGGCCAACGTCCTGACTTTC
TRBV30	NA	many	14	TRBJ2-7	CAWSSGTVRYEQYF	TGTGCCTGGAGCTCCGGGACGGTCAGATACGAGCAGTACTTC
TRBV6-5	NA	many	14	TRBJ2-3	CASSSLGRLDTQYF	TGTGCCAGCAGTTCCCTCGGCCGTCTGGATACGCAGTATTTT
TRBV19	NA	many	13	TRBJ1-5	CATGTATGQPQHF	TGTGCCACCGGGACGGCCACCGGACAGCCCCAGCATTTT
TRBV4-3	NA	many	15	TRBJ1-5	CASSQYVGRGEPQHF	TGCGCCAGCAGCCAATACGTGGGTAGGGGGGAGCCCCAGCATTTT
TRBV4-3	NA	many	15	TRBJ2-3	CASSQEAGGVDTQYF	TGCGCCAGCAGCCAAGAGGCGGGTGGGGTGGATACGCAGTATTTT
TRBV2	NA	many	14	TRBJ1-2	CASSAGQSNYGYTF	TGTGCCAGCAGTGCTGGACAGTCAAACTATGGCTACACCTTC
TRBV7-9	NA	many	15	TRBJ2-2	CASSSFGWNTGELFF	TGTGCCAGCAGCTCGTTCGGGTGGAACACCGGGGAGCTGTTTTTT
TRBV27	NA	many	15	TRBJ1-2	CASSPSAELNYGYTF	TGTGCCAGCAGTCCGTCCGCGGAACTCAACTATGGCTACACCTTC
TRBV23-1	NA	NA	15	TRBJ1-5	CACSQGLNSNQPQHF	TGCGCCTGCAGTCAAGGGCTCAATAGCAATCAGCCCCAGCATTTT
TRBV19	NA	few	15	TRBJ2-7	CASSMGPGTVYEQYF	TGTGCCAGTAGTATGGGCCCGGGAACGGTCTACGAGCAGTACTTC
TRBV4-3	NA	NA	17	TRBJ2-2	CASSQARSGLLTGELFF	TGCGCCAGCAGCCAAGCGCGGTCAGGACTACTCACCGGGGAGCTGTTTTTT
TRBV27	NA	many	14	TRBJ1-1	CASSRDSFWTEAFF	TGTGCCAGCAGTCGGGACTCCTTTTGGACTGAAGCTTTCTTT
TRBV6-2/TRBV6-3	TRBD2	few	14	TRBJ2-3	CASSFGTRADTQYF	TGTGCCAGCAGCTTTGGGACTAGGGCAGATACGCAGTATTTT
TRBV14	NA	NA	16	TRBJ1-3	CASSRQGYPDGNTIYF	TGTGCCAGCAGCCGGCAGGGGTATCCAGATGGAAACACCATATATTTT
TRBV4-3	NA	NA	12	TRBJ2-7	CASSQGGSEQYF	TGCGCCAGCAGCCAAGGGGGCTCCGAGCAGTACTTC
TRBV4-3	NA	many	15	TRBJ1-6	CASSQGHRDNSPLHF	TGCGCCAGCAGCCAGGGACATAGAGATAATTCACCCCTCCACTTT
TRBV4-3	TRBD2	many	13	TRBJ2-7	CASSQARGVEQYF	TGCGCCAGCAGCCAAGCCCGGGGGGTAGAGCAGTACTTC
TRBV11-2	NA	NA	15	TRBJ2-1	CASSSLVWGPGEQFF	TGTGCCAGCAGCTCACTTGTGTGGGGGCCCGGTGAGCAGTTCTTC
TRBV19	TRBD2	few	16	TRBJ2-3	CASSTYGLADQDAQYF	TGTGCCAGTAGTACCTACGGACTAGCGGACCAAGATGCGCAGTATTTT
TRBV29-1	NA	many	17	TRBJ2-1	CSVEAGDRPLGYNEQFF	TGCAGCGTAGAAGCTGGTGACAGGCCCCTAGGATACAATGAGCAGTTCTTC
TRBV4-1	NA	NA	14	TRBJ2-7	CASSGGGVPHEQYF	TGCGCCAGCAGCGGCGGCGGAGTGCCCCACGAGCAGTACTTC
TRBV3-1	NA	many	15	TRBJ1-6	CASSQGEGHNSPLHF	TGTGCCAGCAGCCAGGGCGAAGGACACAATTCACCCCTCCACTTT
TRBV9	NA	many	14	TRBJ1-3	CASSVALSGNTIYF	TGTGCCAGCAGCGTAGCCCTCTCTGGAAACACCATATATTTT
TRBV27	NA	NA	15	TRBJ2-3	CASNPEFRRTDTQYF	TGTGCCAGCAACCCCGAGTTCCGGCGCACAGATACGCAGTATTTT
TRBV12-3/TRBV12-4	NA	many	15	TRBJ1-2	CASSAYLNPNYGYTF	TGTGCCAGCAGTGCATACCTCAACCCCAACTATGGCTACACCTTC
TRBV19	NA	few	13	TRBJ1-2	CASRFPGGYGYTF	TGTGCCAGTAGATTCCCCGGAGGCTATGGCTACACCTTC
TRBV19	TRBD2	NA	15	TRBJ2-7	CASSLGLGTTYGQYF	TGTGCCAGTAGTTTGGGACTAGGGACGACCTACGGGCAGTACTTC